Following are 12 T cell receptor beta chains from one sample sequenced in a study of liver allograft versus peripheral blood T cells. Overall study context: Peripheral blood of the recipients supplied T cell receptor repertoires that were compared with those in transplanted livers.

TCRdb itself ran the reads through MiXCR, one entry per CDR3 protein. Of 2,900 or so distinct CDR3 sequences in the sample, 16% were seen once. The receptors derive from a human patient who had a liver transplant. T cells may partly derive from the graft donor.

This clonotype came up a few times. One end of the junction does not line up with germline, which may come from a read error. This rearrangement joins TRBV12-3 or TRBV12-4 to TRBJ1-1; D is unresolved. The CDR3 is made up of 8 amino acids. Written as DNA, the CDR3 is TGTGCCAGCAGCCCCCTGGACTTT. Its protein product is CASSPLDF.

Many counts were recorded for this clonotype. The chain recombines TRBV6-5 with TRBJ2-5; D is unclear. V lost 0 bases, J lost 5 bases, and 4 bases lay in between. CDR3 length equals 12 residues. CDR1 and CDR2 from the germline V gene are MNHEY and SVGAGI. The CDR3 region is CASSYSGETQYF. In DNA form, the CDR3 reads TGTGCCAGCAGTTACTCCGGCGAGACCCAGTACTTC.

This clonotype is judged medium-sized. The chain uses TRBV11-2 and TRBJ1-6, with D perhaps matching TRBD1 (5 bases). The CDR3 is 16 amino acids. CDR1 is SGHAT, CDR2 FQNNGV, per germline. Trimming shortened V by 5 bases and J by 3 bases, and 14 bases separated the two germline ends. The CDR3 bases are TGTGCCAGCAGCAAAGAAGGGGAGTACTATAATTCACCCCTCCACTTT. Its protein product is CASSKEGEYYNSPLHF.

By proportion, this clonotype is medium-sized. The chain links TRBV6-1 to TRBJ1-5; tentatively, D is TRBD1 (5 bases). Germline lookup yields CDR1 MNHNS and CDR2 SASEGT. V dropped 1 base and J dropped 0 bases, with 16 bases sitting between them. The CDR3 is 18 residues long. The CDR3 protein is CASSEVRGGAHSNQPQHF. The CDR3 DNA follows: TGTGCCAGCAGTGAAGTCCGGGGAGGGGCCCATAGCAATCAGCCCCAGCATTTT.

This clonotype is deemed medium-sized. This chain uses TRBV6-1 with TRBJ2-1, with 11 bases lining up with TRBD2. Trimming took 2 bases from V and 12 from J; bases not matched to a gene: 6. Germline V gene sequence: CDR1 MNHNS, CDR2 SASEGT. The length of the CDR3 is 14 residues. CDR3 nucleotide sequence: TGTGCCAGCAGTGAAATAGTGACTAGCGGGATGCAGTTCTTC. This sequence encodes CASSEIVTSGMQFF.

This clonotype is medium-sized in the sample. The V call is TRBV7-9, the J call TRBJ2-1; no reliable D call. The CDR3 is made up of 14 amino acids. The ends were cut back, 6 bases at V and 0 bases at J, with 9 bases in the middle. Germline CDR1 is SEHNR and CDR2 is FQNEAQ (reference sequence). The DNA of the CDR3 is TGTGCCAGCAGGCCCAAAAGCTCCTACAATGAGCAGTTCTTC. Protein sequence: CASRPKSSYNEQFF.

This clonotype rates as large (0.1 to 1%). The V gene is TRBV6-1, the J gene TRBJ2-7; the match to TRBD2 covers 10 bases. Germline V gives CDR1 MNHNS, CDR2 SASEGT. Unmatched junction bases numbered 7, after V lost 2 bases and J lost 6 bases. This CDR3 contains 15 residues. CDR3 nucleotide sequence: TGTGCCAGCAGTGAAATGAGCGGGAGGGCCGGCGAGCAGTACTTC. Translated: CASSEMSGRAGEQYF.

This clonotype turned up a few times. The rearrangement links TRBV5-1 to TRBJ1-4, with 7 bases that match TRBD1. V dropped 4 bases and J dropped 1; count of bases not matched to a gene: 4. Germline CDR1 SGHRS, CDR2 YFSETQ. CDR3 length equals 15 residues. In DNA form, the CDR3 reads TGCGCCAGCAGCACGGGACAGCTAACTAATGAAAAACTGTTTTTT. Protein product: CASSTGQLTNEKLFF.

Judged by abundance, this clonotype is medium-sized. This chain links TRBV5-6 with TRBJ1-1; D might be TRBD1 (6 bases). The V and J ends lost 3 bases and 3 bases respectively, with 12 bases between them. The length of the CDR3 is 14 residues. CDR1 SGHDT and CDR2 YYEEEE come from the germline V gene. The CDR3 loop reads CASSWGGSDTEAFF. In nucleotides, the CDR3 is TGTGCCAGCAGCTGGGGGGGCTCGGACACTGAAGCTTTCTTT.

This clonotype occurred many times. The rearrangement joins TRBV28 to TRBJ1-1; D not resolved. CDR3 length: 13 residues. From germline, CDR1 is MDHEN and CDR2 SYDVKM. V shed 5 bases and J shed 9 bases, with 16 bases lying between them. The CDR3 is CASSPYHSTQAFF. As DNA, the CDR3 is TGTGCCAGCAGTCCCTATCACAGTACGCAAGCTTTCTTT.

Sample share makes this clonotype medium-sized (0.01 to 0.1%). The chain is built from TRBV27 and TRBJ1-1, with D possibly TRBD1 on 6 matching bases. The CDR3 length is 17 residues. CDR1 and CDR2 from the germline V gene are MNHEY and SMNVEV (reference sequence). Between the trimmed V and J ends, which lost 0 bases and 5 bases, there was a span of 19 bases. The DNA of the CDR3 is TGTGCCAGCAGTTTATCGGGGGGTAGGGGGGCGCGAACTGAAGCTTTCTTT. Translation: CASSLSGGRGARTEAFF.

By share, this clonotype ranks as medium-sized. The gene calls are TRBV6-5 and TRBJ1-3; D remains ambiguous. The V gene lost 8 bases and the J gene lost 0 bases, with 8 bases spanning the gap. This CDR3 comprises 13 residues. Germline CDR1 reads MNHEY; CDR2 reads SVGAGI. The CDR3 nucleotides read TGTGCCAGCGGGTCTGACTCTGGAAACACCATATATTTT. Protein sequence: CASGSDSGNTIYF.